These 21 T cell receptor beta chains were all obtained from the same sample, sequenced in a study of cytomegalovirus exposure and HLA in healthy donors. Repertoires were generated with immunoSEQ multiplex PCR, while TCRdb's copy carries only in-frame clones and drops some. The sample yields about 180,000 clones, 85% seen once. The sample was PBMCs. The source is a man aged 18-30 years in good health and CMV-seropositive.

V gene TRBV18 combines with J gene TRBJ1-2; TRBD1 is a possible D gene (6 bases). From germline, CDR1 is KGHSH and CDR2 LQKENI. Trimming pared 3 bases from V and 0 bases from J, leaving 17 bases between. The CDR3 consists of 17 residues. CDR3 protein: CASSPSQGRIANYGYTF. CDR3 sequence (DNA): TGTGCCAGCTCACCTTCACAGGGCCGGATAGCTAACTATGGCTACACCTTC. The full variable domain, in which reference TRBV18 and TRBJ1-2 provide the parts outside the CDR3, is NAGVMQNPRHLVRRRGQEARLRCSPMKGHSHVYWYRQLPEEGLKFMVYLQKENIIDESGMPKERFSAEFPKEGPSILRIQQVVRGDSAAYFCASSPSQGRIANYGYTFGSGTRLTVV.

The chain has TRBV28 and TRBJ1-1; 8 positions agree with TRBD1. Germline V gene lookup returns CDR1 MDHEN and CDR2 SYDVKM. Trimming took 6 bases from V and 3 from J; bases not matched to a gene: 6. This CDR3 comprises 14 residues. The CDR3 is CASRPQGDYTEAFF. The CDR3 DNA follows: TGTGCCAGCAGACCACAGGGGGACTACACTGAAGCTTTCTTT.

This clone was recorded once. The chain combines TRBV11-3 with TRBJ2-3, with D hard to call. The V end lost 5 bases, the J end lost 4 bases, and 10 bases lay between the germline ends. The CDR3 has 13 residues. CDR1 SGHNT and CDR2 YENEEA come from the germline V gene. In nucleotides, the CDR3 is TGTGCCAGCAGCCCAGATTTGCCAGATACGCAGTATTTT. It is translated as CASSPDLPDTQYF.

CDR3 in amino acids: CASSMGLGDSQETQYF. The CDR3 DNA reads TGTGCCAGCAGCATGGGCCTAGGGGACAGCCAAGAGACCCAGTACTTC. J is TRBJ2-5 and V is TRBV7-9, with 7 bases that match TRBD1. Germline CDR1 and CDR2: SEHNR and FQNEAQ (reference sequence). The CDR3 runs 16 residues. The trim removed 5 bases at V and 1 base at J, leaving 10 bases unmatched.

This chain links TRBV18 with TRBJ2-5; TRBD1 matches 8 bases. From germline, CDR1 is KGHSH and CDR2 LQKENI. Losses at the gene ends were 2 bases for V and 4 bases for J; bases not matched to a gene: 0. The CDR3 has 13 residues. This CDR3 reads CASSPGTGETQYF. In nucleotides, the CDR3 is TGTGCCAGCTCACCAGGGACAGGAGAGACCCAGTACTTC.

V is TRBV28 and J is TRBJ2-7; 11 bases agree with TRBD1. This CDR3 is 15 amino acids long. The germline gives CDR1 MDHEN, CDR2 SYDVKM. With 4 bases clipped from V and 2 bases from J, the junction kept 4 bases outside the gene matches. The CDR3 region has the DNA TGTGCCAGCAGTTCGGGACAGGGGGTGGCCTACGAGCAGTACTTC. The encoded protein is CASSSGQGVAYEQYF.

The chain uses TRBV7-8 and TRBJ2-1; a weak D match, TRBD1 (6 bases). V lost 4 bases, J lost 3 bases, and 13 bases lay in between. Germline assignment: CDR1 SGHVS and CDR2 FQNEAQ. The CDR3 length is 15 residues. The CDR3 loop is CASSSGAGLYNEQFF. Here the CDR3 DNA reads TGTGCCAGCAGCTCAGGGGCAGGGCTCTACAATGAGCAGTTCTTC.

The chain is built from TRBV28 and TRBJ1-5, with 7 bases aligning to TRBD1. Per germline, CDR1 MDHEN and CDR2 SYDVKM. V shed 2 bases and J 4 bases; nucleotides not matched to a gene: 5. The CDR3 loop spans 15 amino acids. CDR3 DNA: TGTGCCAGCAGTTTAACCGGGACAGATAATCAGCCCCAGCATTTT. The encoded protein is CASSLTGTDNQPQHF.

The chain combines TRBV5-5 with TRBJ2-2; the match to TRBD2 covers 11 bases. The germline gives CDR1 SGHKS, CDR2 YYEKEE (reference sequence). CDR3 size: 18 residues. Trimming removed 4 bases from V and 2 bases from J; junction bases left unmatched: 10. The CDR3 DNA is TGTGCCAGCAGCCGGACCGGGACTAGCGGACCAAACACCGGGGAGCTGTTTTTT. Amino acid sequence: CASSRTGTSGPNTGELFF. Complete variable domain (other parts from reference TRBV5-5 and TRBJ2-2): DAGVTQSPTHLIKTRGQQVTLRCSPISGHKSVSWYQQVLGQGPQFIFQYYEKEERGRGNFPDRFSARQFPNYSSELNVNALLLGDSALYLCASSRTGTSGPNTGELFFGEGSRLTVL.

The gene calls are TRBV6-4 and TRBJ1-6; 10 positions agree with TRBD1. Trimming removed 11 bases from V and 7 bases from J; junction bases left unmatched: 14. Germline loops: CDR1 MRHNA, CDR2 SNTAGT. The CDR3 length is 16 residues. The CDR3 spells CARPTGGEEKNSPLHF. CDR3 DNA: TGTGCCCGACCGACAGGGGGCGAGGAAAAGAATTCACCCCTCCACTTT.

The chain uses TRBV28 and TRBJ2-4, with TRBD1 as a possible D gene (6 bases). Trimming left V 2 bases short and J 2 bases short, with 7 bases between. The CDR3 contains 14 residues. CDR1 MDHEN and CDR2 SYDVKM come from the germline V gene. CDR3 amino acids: CASSLDRPKNIQYF. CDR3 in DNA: TGTGCCAGCAGTTTAGACAGGCCCAAAAACATTCAGTACTTC.

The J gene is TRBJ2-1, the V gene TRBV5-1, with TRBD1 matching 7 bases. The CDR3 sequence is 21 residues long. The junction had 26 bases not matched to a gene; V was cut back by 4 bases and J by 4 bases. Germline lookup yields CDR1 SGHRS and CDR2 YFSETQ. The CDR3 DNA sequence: TGCGCCAGCAGCCCGGAGAGGGACAGAACCGTACCCTCCTCGGTGTACAATGAGCAGTTCTTC. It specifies CASSPERDRTVPSSVYNEQFF.

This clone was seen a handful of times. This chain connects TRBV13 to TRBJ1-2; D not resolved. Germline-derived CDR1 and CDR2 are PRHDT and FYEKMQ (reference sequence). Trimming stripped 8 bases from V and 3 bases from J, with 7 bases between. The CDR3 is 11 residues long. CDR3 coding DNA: TGTGCCAGCTCCACGGACTATGGCTACACCTTC. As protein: CASSTDYGYTF.

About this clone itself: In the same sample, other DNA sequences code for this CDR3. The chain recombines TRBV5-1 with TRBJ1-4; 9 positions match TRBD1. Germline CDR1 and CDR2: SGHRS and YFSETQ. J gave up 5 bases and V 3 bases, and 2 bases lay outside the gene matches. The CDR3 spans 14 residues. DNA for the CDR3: TGCGCCAGCAGCTCAGGACAGGGGAATGAAAAACTGTTTTTT. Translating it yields CASSSGQGNEKLFF.

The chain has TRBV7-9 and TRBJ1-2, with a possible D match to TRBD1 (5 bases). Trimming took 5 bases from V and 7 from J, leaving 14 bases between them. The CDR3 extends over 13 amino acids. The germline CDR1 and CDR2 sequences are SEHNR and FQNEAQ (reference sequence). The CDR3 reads CASSPRDFGGYTF. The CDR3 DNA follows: TGTGCCAGCAGCCCCAGGGATTTCGGTGGCTACACCTTC.

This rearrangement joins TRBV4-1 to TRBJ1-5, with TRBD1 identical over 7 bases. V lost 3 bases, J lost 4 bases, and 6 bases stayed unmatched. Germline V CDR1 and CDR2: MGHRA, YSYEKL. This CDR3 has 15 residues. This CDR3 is CASSHADRENQPQHF. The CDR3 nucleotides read TGCGCCAGCAGCCACGCCGACAGGGAAAATCAGCCCCAGCATTTT.

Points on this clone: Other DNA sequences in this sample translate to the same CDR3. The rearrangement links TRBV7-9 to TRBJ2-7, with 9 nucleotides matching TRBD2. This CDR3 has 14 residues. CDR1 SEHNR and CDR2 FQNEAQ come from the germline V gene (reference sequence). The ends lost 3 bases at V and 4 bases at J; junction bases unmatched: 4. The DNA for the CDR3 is TGTGCCAGCAGCTTCGGGACTAGCCGGTACGAGCAGTACTTC. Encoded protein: CASSFGTSRYEQYF.

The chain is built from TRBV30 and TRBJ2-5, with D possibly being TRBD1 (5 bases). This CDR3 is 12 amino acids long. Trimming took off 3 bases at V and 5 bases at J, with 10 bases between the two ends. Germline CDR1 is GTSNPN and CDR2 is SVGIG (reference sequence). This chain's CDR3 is CAWSAKGETQYF. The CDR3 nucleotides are TGTGCCTGGAGCGCTAAGGGGGAGACCCAGTACTTC.

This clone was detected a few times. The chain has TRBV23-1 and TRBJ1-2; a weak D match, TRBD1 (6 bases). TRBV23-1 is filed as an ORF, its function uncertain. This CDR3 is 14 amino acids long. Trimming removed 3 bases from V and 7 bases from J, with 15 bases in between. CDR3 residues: CASSQRQGCGGYTF. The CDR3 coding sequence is TGCGCCAGCAGTCAGAGGCAGGGGTGTGGTGGCTACACCTTC.

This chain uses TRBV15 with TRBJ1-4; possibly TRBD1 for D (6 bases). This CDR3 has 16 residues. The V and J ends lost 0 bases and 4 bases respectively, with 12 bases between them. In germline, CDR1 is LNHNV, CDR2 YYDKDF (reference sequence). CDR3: CATSRDPGAVNEKLFF. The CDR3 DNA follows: TGTGCCACCAGCAGAGATCCAGGGGCCGTTAATGAAAAACTGTTTTTT.

The CDR3 DNA sequence: TGTGCCAGCAGCGTTACTAGCGGCGAATACGAGCAGTACTTC. Protein: CASSVTSGEYEQYF. The chain recombines TRBV2 with TRBJ2-7, with TRBD2 identical over 8 bases. CDR1 and CDR2 (germline): SNHLY, FYNNEI. V lost 6 bases, J lost 4 bases, and 8 bases stayed unmatched. This CDR3 comprises 14 residues.